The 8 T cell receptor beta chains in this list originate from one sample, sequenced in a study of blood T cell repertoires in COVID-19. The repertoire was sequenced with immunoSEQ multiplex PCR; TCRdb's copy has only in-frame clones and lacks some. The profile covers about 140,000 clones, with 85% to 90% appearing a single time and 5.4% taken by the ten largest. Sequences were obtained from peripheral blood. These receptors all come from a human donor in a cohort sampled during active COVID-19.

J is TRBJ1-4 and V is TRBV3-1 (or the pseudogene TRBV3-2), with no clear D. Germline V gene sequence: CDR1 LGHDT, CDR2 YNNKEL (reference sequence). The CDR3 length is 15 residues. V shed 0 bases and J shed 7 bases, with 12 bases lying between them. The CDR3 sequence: CASSQEVREAEKLFF. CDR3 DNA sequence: TGTGCCAGCAGCCAAGAGGTTAGGGAGGCTGAAAAACTGTTTTTT.

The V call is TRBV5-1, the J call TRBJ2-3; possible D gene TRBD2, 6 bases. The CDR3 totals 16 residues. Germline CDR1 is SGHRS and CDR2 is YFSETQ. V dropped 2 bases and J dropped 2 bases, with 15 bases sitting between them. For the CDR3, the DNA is TGCGCCAGCAGCTTATCGCCGGGACTCGACACAGATACGCAGTATTTT. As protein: CASSLSPGLDTDTQYF.

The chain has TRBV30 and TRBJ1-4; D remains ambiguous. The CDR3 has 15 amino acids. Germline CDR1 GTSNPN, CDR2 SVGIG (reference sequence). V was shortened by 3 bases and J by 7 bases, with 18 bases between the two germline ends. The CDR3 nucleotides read TGTGCCTGGAGCGGACCTAGGGCGGGCCGTGAAAAACTGTTTTTT. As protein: CAWSGPRAGREKLFF.

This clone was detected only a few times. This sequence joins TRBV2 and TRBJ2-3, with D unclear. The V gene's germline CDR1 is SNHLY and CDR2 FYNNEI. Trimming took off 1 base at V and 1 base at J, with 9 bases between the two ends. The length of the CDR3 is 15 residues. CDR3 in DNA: TGTGCCAGCAGTGAAGGCTGGCGGCGCACAGATACGCAGTATTTT. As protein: CASSEGWRRTDTQYF.

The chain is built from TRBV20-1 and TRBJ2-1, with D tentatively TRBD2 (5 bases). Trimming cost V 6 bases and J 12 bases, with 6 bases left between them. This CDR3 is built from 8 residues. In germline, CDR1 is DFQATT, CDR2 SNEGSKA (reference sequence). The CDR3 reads CSAEGQFF. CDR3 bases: TGCAGTGCAGAGGGGCAGTTCTTC.

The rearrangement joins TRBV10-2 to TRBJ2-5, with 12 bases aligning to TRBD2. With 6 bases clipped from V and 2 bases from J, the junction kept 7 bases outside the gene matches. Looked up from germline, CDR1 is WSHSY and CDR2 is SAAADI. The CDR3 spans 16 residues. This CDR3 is CASRGLLAGGQETQYF. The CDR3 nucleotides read TGCGCCAGCAGAGGACTGCTAGCGGGGGGGCAAGAGACCCAGTACTTC.

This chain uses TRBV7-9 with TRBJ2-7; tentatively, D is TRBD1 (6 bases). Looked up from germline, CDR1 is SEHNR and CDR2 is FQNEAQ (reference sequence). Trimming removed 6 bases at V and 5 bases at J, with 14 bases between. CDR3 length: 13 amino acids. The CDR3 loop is CASSTGSLDEQYF. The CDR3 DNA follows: TGTGCCAGCAGTACAGGGTCGCTCGACGAGCAGTACTTC.

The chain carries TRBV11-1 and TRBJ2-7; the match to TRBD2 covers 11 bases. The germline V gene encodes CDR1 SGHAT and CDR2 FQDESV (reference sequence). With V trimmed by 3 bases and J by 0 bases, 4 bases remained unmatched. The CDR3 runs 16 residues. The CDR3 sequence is CASSLETSGASYEQYF. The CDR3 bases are TGTGCCAGCAGCTTGGAGACTAGCGGGGCCTCCTACGAGCAGTACTTC.